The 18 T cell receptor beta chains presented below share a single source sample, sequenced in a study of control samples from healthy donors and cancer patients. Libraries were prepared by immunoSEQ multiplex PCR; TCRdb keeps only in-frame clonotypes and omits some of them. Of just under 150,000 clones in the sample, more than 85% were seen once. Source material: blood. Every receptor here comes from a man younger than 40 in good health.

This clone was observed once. CDR3 sequence: CASSLLRQGGAKNIQYF. The CDR3 nucleotides read TGTGCCAGTAGTCTACTCAGACAGGGCGGCGCCAAAAACATTCAGTACTTC. The chain is built from TRBV19 and TRBJ2-4; TRBD1 aligns across 7 bases. J was trimmed by 1 base and V by 5 bases; bases with no gene match: 11. Germline V gene sequence: CDR1 LNHDA, CDR2 SQIVND (reference sequence). The CDR3 has 17 residues.

The CDR3, as DNA: TGTGCCAGCAGCCCAGACAGAAACTATGGCTACACCTTC. The encoded protein is CASSPDRNYGYTF. The chain combines TRBV25-1 with TRBJ1-2; possible D gene TRBD1, 5 bases. The V gene lost 6 bases and the J gene lost 2 bases, with 10 bases spanning the gap. The V gene's germline CDR1 is MGHDK and CDR2 SYGVNS. The CDR3 is 13 amino acids.

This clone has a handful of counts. In DNA, the CDR3 is TGTGCCAGCAGTTACGACAGCCAAAGCAATCAGCCCCAGCATTTT. Translating gives CASSYDSQSNQPQHF. V is TRBV6-2 or TRBV6-3 and J is TRBJ1-5, with D maybe TRBD1 (5 bases). CDR3 length: 15 residues. Trimming took 2 bases from V and 1 from J, leaving 9 bases between them. The germline gives CDR1 MNHEY, CDR2 SVGEGT.

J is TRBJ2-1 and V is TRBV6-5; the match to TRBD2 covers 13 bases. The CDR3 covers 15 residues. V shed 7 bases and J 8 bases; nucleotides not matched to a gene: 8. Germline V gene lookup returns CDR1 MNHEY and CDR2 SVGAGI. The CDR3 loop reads CASMGLAGLSDEQFF. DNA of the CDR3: TGTGCCAGCATGGGACTAGCGGGATTGTCAGATGAGCAGTTCTTC.

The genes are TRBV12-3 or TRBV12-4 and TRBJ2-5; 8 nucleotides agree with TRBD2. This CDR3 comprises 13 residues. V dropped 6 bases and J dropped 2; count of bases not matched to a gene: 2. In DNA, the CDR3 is TGTGCCAGCAGGGCTAGCGGGCAAGAGACCCAGTACTTC. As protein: CASRASGQETQYF.

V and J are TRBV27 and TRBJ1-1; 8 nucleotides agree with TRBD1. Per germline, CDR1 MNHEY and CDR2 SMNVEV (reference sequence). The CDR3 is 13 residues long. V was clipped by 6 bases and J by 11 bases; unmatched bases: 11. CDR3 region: CASSPGRTGMAFF. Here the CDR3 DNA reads TGTGCCAGCAGCCCTGGACGGACAGGGATGGCTTTCTTT.

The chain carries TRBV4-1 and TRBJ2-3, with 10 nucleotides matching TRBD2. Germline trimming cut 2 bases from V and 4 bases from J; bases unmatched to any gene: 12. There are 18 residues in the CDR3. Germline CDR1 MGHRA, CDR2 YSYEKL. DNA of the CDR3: TGCGCCAGCAGCCAACAACTCAGCGGGGGGGCCTTCGCAGATACGCAGTATTTT. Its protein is CASSQQLSGGAFADTQYF.

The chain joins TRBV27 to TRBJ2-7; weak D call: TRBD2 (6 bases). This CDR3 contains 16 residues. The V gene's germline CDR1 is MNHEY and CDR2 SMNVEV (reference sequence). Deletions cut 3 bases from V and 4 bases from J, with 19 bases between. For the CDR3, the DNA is TGTGCCAGCAGTTTCTCGGGGGAAGGTTTCGCGTACGAGCAGTACTTC. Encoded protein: CASSFSGEGFAYEQYF.

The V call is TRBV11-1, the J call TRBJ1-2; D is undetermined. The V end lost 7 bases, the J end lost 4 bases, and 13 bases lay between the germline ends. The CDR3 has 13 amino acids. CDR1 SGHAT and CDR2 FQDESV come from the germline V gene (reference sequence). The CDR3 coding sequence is TGTGCCAGCACCCAAACAGATTCCTATGGCTACACCTTC. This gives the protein CASTQTDSYGYTF. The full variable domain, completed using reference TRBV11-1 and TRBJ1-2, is EAEVAQSPRYKITEKSQAVAFWCDPISGHATLYWYRQILGQGPELLVQFQDESVVDDSQLPKDRFSAERLKGVDSTLKIQPAELGDSAMYLCASTQTDSYGYTFGSGTRLTVV.

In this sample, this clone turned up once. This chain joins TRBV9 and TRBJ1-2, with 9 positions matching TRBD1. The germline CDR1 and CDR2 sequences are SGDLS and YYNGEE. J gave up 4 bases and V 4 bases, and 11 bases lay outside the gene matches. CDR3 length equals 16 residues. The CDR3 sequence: CASSSQDRGDFYGYTF. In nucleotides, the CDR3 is TGTGCCAGCAGCTCCCAGGACAGGGGCGACTTCTATGGCTACACCTTC.

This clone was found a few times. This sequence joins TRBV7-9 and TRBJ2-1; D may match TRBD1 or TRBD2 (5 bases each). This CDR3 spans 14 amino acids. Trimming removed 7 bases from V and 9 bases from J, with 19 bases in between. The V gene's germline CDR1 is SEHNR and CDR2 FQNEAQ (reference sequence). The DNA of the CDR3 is TGTGCCAGCATGTTATGGGGGTACGGAGGTGAGCAGTTCTTC. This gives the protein CASMLWGYGGEQFF. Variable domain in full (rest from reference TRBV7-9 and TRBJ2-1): DTGVSQNPRHKITKRGQNVTFRCDPISEHNRLYWYRQTLGQGPEFLTYFQNEAQLEKSRLLSDRFSAERPKGSFSTLEIQRTEQGDSAMYLCASMLWGYGGEQFFGPGTRLTVL.

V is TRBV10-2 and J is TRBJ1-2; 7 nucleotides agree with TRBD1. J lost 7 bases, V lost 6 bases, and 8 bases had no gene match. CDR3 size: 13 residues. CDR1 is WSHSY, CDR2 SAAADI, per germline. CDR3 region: CASRIRGDGGYTF. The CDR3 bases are TGCGCCAGCAGGATCAGGGGGGACGGTGGCTACACCTTC.

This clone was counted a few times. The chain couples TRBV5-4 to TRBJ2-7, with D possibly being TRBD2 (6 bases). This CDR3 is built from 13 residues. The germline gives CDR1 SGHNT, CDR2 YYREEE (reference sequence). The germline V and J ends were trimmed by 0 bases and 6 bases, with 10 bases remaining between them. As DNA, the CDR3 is TGTGCCAGCAGCTTGGCCTTGGGGGGCGAGCAGTACTTC. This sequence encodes CASSLALGGEQYF.

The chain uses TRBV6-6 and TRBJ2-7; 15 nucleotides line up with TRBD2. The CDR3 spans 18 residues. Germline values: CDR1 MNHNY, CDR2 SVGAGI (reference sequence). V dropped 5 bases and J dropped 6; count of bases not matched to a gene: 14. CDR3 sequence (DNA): TGTGCCAGCAGTCAACTGGGACTAGCGGGGGGCAGAGTTCGCGAGCAGTACTTC. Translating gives CASSQLGLAGGRVREQYF.

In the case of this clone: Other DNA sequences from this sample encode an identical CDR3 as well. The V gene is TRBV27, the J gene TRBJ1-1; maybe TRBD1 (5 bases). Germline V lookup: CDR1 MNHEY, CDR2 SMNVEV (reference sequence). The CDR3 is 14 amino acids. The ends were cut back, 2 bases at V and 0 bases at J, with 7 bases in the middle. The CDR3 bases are TGTGCCAGCAGTTTACAGGGAGTGAACACTGAAGCTTTCTTT. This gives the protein CASSLQGVNTEAFF.

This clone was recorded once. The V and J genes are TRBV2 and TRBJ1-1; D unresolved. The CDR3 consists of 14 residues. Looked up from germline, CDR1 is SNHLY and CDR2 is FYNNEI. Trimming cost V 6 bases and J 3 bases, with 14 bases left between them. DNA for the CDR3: TGTGCCAGCAGCTTTAAGGTTCAGGACACTGAAGCTTTCTTT. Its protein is CASSFKVQDTEAFF.

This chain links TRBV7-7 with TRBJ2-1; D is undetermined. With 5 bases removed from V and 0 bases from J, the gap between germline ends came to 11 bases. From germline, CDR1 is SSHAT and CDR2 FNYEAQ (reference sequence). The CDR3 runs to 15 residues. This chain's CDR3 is CASSVSVASYNEQFF. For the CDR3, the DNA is TGTGCCAGCAGCGTAAGTGTAGCCTCCTACAATGAGCAGTTCTTC.

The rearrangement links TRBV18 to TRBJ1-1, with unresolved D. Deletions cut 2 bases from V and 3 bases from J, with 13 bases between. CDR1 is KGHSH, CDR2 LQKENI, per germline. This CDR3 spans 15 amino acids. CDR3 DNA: TGTGCCAGCTCACCAGCGAAGGAGGTCCACACTGAAGCTTTCTTT. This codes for CASSPAKEVHTEAFF.